This passage covers 10 T cell receptor beta chains from one sample sequenced in a study of blood T cells in healthy people across ages. A J-beta primer mix and a sample-barcoded 5' primer were used in a second PCR of roughly 7 to 12 cycles. TCRdb re-derived calls from the 5' RACE reads in MiXCR, one entry per CDR3 protein. The table lists 1 million or so distinct CDR3 sequences, 35% to 50% of them singletons. Sequenced material: blood. These receptors came from a woman aged 55 to 70 in good health.

In DNA form, the CDR3 reads TGTGCCAGCAGCCCCTTGAGGACATCACACCATGAGCAGTTCTTC. Translated, it gives CASSPLRTSHHEQFF. The chain joins TRBV11-2 to TRBJ2-1, with D possibly matching TRBD1 (5 bases). Trimming cost V 5 bases and J 8 bases, with 19 bases left between them. The CDR3 totals 15 residues. Germline loops: CDR1 SGHAT, CDR2 FQNNGV. Full variable domain (rest looked up from reference TRBV11-2 and TRBJ2-1): EAGVAQSPRYKIIEKRQSVAFWCNPISGHATLYWYQQILGQGPKLLIQFQNNGVVDDSQLPKDRFSAERLKGVDSTLKIQPAKLEDSAVYLCASSPLRTSHHEQFFGPGTRLTVL.

The chain employs TRBV9 and TRBJ2-1; no firm D call. The J call may be mistaken, given a closer DNA end match to TRBJ2-7. Germline CDR1 reads SGDLS; CDR2 reads YYNGEE. The CDR3 consists of 13 residues. The CDR3 DNA reads TGTGCCAGCAGCGTAGATCGTTGGAATGAGCAGTACTTC. It translates to CASSVDRWNEQYF.

This clonotype was counted between two and nine times. The CDR3 DNA reads as TGTGCCAGCAGCGTAGCAGCGGGAGGGCCTGATGAGCAGTTCTTC. Protein sequence: CASSVAAGGPDEQFF. The chain has TRBV9 and TRBJ2-1; 10 bases agree with TRBD2. CDR3 length: 15 residues. From germline, CDR1 is SGDLS and CDR2 YYNGEE. V lost 0 bases to trimming and J lost 8 bases; unmatched junction nucleotides: 5.

Concerning this clonotype: Given a much more abundant clone one base away, this may be a read error. The genes are TRBV28 and TRBJ2-1; 11 bases line up with TRBD1. Per the germline V gene, CDR1 is MDHEN and CDR2 is SYDVKM. The length of the CDR3 is 14 residues. After removal of 6 bases from V and 10 bases from J, the junction contained 8 bases not matched to a gene. The CDR3 loop reads CASRGTGGFYEQFF. In nucleotides, the CDR3 is TGTGCCAGCAGGGGGACAGGGGGATTCTACGAGCAGTTCTTC.

The rearrangement uses TRBV21-1 and TRBJ2-4; the D call TRBD1 from the table was never checked on the DNA. TRBV21-1 has pseudogene status. The CDR3 has 18 amino acids. The CDR3 protein is CASSKVRDSQLAKNIQYF. Here the CDR3 DNA reads TGTGCCAGCAGCAAAGTCCGTGACAGTCAACTAGCCAAAAACATTCAGTACTTC.

This clonotype was picked up a small number of times. The chain joins TRBV20-1 to TRBJ2-7; a possible D gene is TRBD2 (6 bases). CDR1 and CDR2 (germline): DFQATT, SNEGSKA (reference sequence). The CDR3 runs to 12 residues. Trimming took off 6 bases at V and 3 bases at J, with 12 bases between the two ends. The CDR3 DNA sequence: TGCAGTGCGCCCGTCGGGGGCTACGAGCAGTACTTC. Protein product: CSAPVGGYEQYF.

The V gene is TRBV3-1, the J gene TRBJ2-3; the match to TRBD2 covers 7 bases. The germline gives CDR1 LGHDT, CDR2 YNNKEL (reference sequence). Unmatched junction bases numbered 19, after V lost 1 base and J lost 0 bases. The CDR3 is 21 amino acids. The CDR3 DNA follows: TGTGCCAGCAGCCAAGGGCGTTTAGCGGGCCGGAAAAAACCTAGCACAGATACGCAGTATTTT. It specifies CASSQGRLAGRKKPSTDTQYF.

V usage is TRBV10-3 and J usage is TRBJ1-6; a weak D match, TRBD1 (6 bases). This CDR3 region has 14 residues. Trimming cost V 8 bases and J 9 bases, with 17 bases left between them. In germline, CDR1 is ENHRY, CDR2 SYGVKD. In nucleotides, the CDR3 is TGTGCCATCTCAACGGAGGGGGGCCGTTCACCCCTCCACTTT. It codes for CAISTEGGRSPLHF.

The chain carries TRBV5-5 and TRBJ2-5, with 14 bases lining up with TRBD2. Germline V lookup: CDR1 SGHKS, CDR2 YYEKEE (reference sequence). The CDR3 covers 18 residues. Trimming cost V 1 base and J 4 bases; bases outside gene matches: 9. CDR3 residues: CASSLLPGLAGVGETQYF. DNA for the CDR3: TGTGCCAGCAGCTTGTTACCGGGACTAGCGGGAGTTGGAGAGACCCAGTACTTC.

The chain recombines TRBV6-5 with TRBJ2-7, with 7 bases that match TRBD2. The J call may be faulty, since TRBJ2-4 better matches the DNA end. CDR1 is MNHEY, CDR2 SVGAGI, per germline. The CDR3 loop spans 14 amino acids. CDR3 loop: CASSYSGGMDIQYF. CDR3 bases: TGTGCCAGCAGTTACTCGGGAGGGATGGACATTCAGTACTTC.